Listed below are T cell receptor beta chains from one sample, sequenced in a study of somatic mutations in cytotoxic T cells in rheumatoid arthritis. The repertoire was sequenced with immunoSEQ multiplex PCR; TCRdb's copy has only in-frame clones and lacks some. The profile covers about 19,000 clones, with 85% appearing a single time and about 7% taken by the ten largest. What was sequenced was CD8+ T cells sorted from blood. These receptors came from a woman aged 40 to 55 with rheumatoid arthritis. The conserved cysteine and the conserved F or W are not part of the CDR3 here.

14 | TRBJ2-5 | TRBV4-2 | ASSQAGSLYQETQY
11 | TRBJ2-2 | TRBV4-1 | ASSITQGGELF
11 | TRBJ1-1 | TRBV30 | AWRQQTNTEAF
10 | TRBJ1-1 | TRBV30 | AWTPGGTEAF
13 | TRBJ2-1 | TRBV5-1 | ASSLAWTGETWQF
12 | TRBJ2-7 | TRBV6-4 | ASSGWDSNYEQY
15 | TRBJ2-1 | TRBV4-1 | ASSQDPQLARMNEQF
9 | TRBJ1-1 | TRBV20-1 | SAREQIEAF
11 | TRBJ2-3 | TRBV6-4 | ASTGVSSDTQY
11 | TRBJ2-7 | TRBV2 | ASSASGDVEQY
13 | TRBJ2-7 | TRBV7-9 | ASSLALAGGHEQY
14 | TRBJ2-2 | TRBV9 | ASSVAGTSSAGELF
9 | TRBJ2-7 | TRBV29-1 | SVPRGGEQY